These 30 T cell receptor beta chains came from one sample sequenced in a study of cytomegalovirus exposure and HLA in healthy donors. Libraries were prepared by immunoSEQ multiplex PCR; TCRdb keeps only in-frame clonotypes and omits some of them. The sample records about 200,000 clones, about 91% being singletons. The sequenced material came from PBMCs. These receptors all come from a woman between 18 and 29 years old in good health and CMV-seronegative.

The J gene is TRBJ2-3, the V gene TRBV27; 7 bases fit TRBD2. Per germline, CDR1 MNHEY and CDR2 SMNVEV (reference sequence). The J segment lost 6 bases and the V segment lost 3 bases, leaving 12 bases of the junction unmatched. This CDR3 has 16 amino acids. Here the CDR3 reads CASSFFGSSGRDTQYF. The CDR3 bases are TGTGCCAGCAGTTTCTTTGGGTCTAGCGGTAGGGATACGCAGTATTTT.

The chain links TRBV4-3 to TRBJ2-3, with D hard to call. V was pared by 1 base and J by 8 bases, with 19 bases between. Germline V gene sequence: CDR1 LGHNA, CDR2 YSLEER. This CDR3 is 16 amino acids long. CDR3 region: CASSQAEGAGSSTQYF. The CDR3 nucleotides read TGCGCCAGCAGCCAAGCTGAAGGAGCCGGATCCAGTACGCAGTATTTT.

This clone was seen a single time. The chain recombines TRBV7-3 with TRBJ1-1; D is uncertain. CDR3 length: 14 amino acids. CDR1 is SGHTA and CDR2 is FQGTGA in the germline V gene. Trimming stripped 1 base from V and 3 bases from J, with 9 bases between. The CDR3, as DNA: TGTGCCAGCAGCTTAAGCGCCATTTACACTGAAGCTTTCTTT. This translates into CASSLSAIYTEAFF. Full variable domain (missing parts from reference TRBV7-3 and TRBJ1-1): GAGVSQTPSNKVTEKGKYVELRCDPISGHTALYWYRQSLGQGPEFLIYFQGTGAADDSGLPNDRFFAVRPEGSVSTLKIQRTERGDSAVYLCASSLSAIYTEAFFGQGTRLTVV.

Only one count was recorded for this clone. V and J are TRBV11-1 and TRBJ2-7; 13 bases are a match to TRBD2. V trimming: 4 bases; J trimming: 4 bases; junction bases outside the gene matches: 13. The CDR3 is 18 residues long. The germline V gene has CDR1 SGHAT and CDR2 FQDESV (reference sequence). This chain's CDR3 is CASSSLPGLAGVWYEQYF. CDR3 DNA sequence: TGTGCCAGCAGCTCCCTCCCTGGACTAGCGGGAGTATGGTACGAGCAGTACTTC.

The chain has TRBV12-2 and TRBJ2-3; TRBD1, as called in the table, went unchecked against the DNA. TRBV12-2 represents a pseudogene. The CDR3 runs to 19 residues. The CDR3 sequence: CASRAGTGALLWHTDTQYF. The CDR3 region has the DNA TGTGCAAGTCGCGCCGGGACAGGGGCGCTCTTATGGCACACAGATACGCAGTATTTT.

The chain is built from TRBV7-8 and TRBJ2-3; TRBD2 aligns across 9 bases. This CDR3 region has 16 residues. Germline assignment: CDR1 SGHVS and CDR2 FQNEAQ. V was clipped by 1 base and J by 4 bases; unmatched bases: 6. In nucleotides, the CDR3 is TGTGCCAGCAGCTTAGTGGCGGGAGGGCCGTCAGATACGCAGTATTTT. Residues: CASSLVAGGPSDTQYF.

The V and J genes are TRBV6-5 and TRBJ1-1; 9 bases line up with TRBD1. The germline V gene has CDR1 MNHEY and CDR2 SVGAGI. Losses at the gene ends were 2 bases for V and 6 bases for J; bases not matched to a gene: 7. The CDR3 extends over 15 amino acids. CDR3 DNA sequence: TGTGCCAGCAGTTACACGGGACAGGGTTTGTCTGAAGCTTTCTTT. Translating it yields CASSYTGQGLSEAFF.

The rearrangement joins TRBV30 to TRBJ1-4, with D hard to call. V lost 3 bases, J lost 1 base, and 12 bases lay in between. CDR1 is GTSNPN, CDR2 SVGIG, per germline (reference sequence). This CDR3 region has 15 residues. In DNA, the CDR3 is TGTGCCTGGAGCCACCTCGGGAGAACTAATGAAAAACTGTTTTTT. It codes for CAWSHLGRTNEKLFF.

V gene TRBV2 combines with J gene TRBJ2-7; 9 bases align to TRBD2. The CDR3 has 15 residues. Per the germline V gene, CDR1 is SNHLY and CDR2 is FYNNEI. V lost 6 bases, J lost 3 bases, and 9 bases stayed unmatched. The CDR3: CASRGTGGRDYEQYF. CDR3 DNA: TGTGCCAGCAGAGGGACGGGCGGGAGGGACTACGAGCAGTACTTC.

The V and J genes are TRBV6-4 and TRBJ2-1, with TRBD2 matching over 11 bases. The CDR3 sequence is 15 residues long. Germline V gene lookup returns CDR1 MRHNA and CDR2 SNTAGT. V shed 5 bases and J 3 bases; nucleotides not matched to a gene: 3. CDR3 amino acids: CASSLLAGDYNEQFF. The CDR3 nucleotides read TGTGCCAGCAGTCTACTAGCGGGAGACTACAATGAGCAGTTCTTC.

This chain joins TRBV4-2 and TRBJ1-1; maybe TRBD1 (6 bases). V was cut by 3 bases and J by 3 bases, with 14 bases left in between. The CDR3 totals 15 residues. Germline CDR1 LGHNA, CDR2 YNFKEQ. The CDR3 sequence: CASSQLGGAHTEAFF. The CDR3 DNA follows: TGTGCCAGCAGCCAGCTGGGGGGGGCGCACACTGAAGCTTTCTTT.

The chain employs TRBV27 and TRBJ2-1; TRBD2 aligns across 8 bases. There are 16 residues in the CDR3. Germline CDR1 MNHEY, CDR2 SMNVEV (reference sequence). The V and J ends lost 4 bases and 9 bases, in that order; junction bases with no gene match: 14. DNA of the CDR3: TGTGCCAGCAGTTGGGGAAGGACTAGCACTCGGGCTGAGCAGTTCTTC. This sequence encodes CASSWGRTSTRAEQFF.

This clone has only a few counts. The chain joins TRBV2 to TRBJ1-4; no reliable D call. The V end lost 6 bases, the J end lost 8 bases, and 13 bases lay between the germline ends. CDR3 size: 13 residues. In germline, CDR1 is SNHLY, CDR2 FYNNEI. CDR3 residues: CASRRREEEKLFF. Written as DNA, the CDR3 is TGTGCCAGCAGGAGGCGGGAAGAGGAAAAACTGTTTTTT.

This rearrangement joins TRBV28 to TRBJ2-6; a possible D gene is TRBD2 (5 bases). Germline V gene lookup returns CDR1 MDHEN and CDR2 SYDVKM. The CDR3 sequence is 18 residues long. V lost 4 bases to trimming and J lost 1 base, with 17 bases between them. The CDR3 nucleotides read TGTGCCAGCAGTTCTGGACTGGGCACATGGTCTGGGGCCAACGTCCTGACTTTC. As protein: CASSSGLGTWSGANVLTF.

This clone has only a few counts. V gene TRBV19 combines with J gene TRBJ2-7, with D unclear. CDR1 and CDR2 (germline): LNHDA, SQIVND (reference sequence). The V gene lost 5 bases and the J gene lost 1 base, with 9 bases spanning the gap. CDR3 length equals 13 residues. CDR3 amino acids: CASSEFGSYEQYF. CDR3 DNA: TGTGCCAGTAGTGAGTTTGGTTCCTACGAGCAGTACTTC.

The rearrangement links TRBV5-6 to TRBJ2-7, with TRBD2 identical over 7 bases. V dropped 1 base and J dropped 6; count of bases not matched to a gene: 13. The germline V gene has CDR1 SGHDT and CDR2 YYEEEE. This CDR3 has 16 amino acids. The CDR3 coding sequence is TGTGCCAGCAGCTTGATGAGTTTCGCGGGAGAAAGCGAGCAGTACTTC. Translating gives CASSLMSFAGESEQYF.

The CDR3: CAIPGTGFYEQYF. DNA for the CDR3: TGTGCCATCCCCGGGACAGGTTTCTACGAGCAGTACTTC. The genes are TRBV19 and TRBJ2-7, with 8 nucleotides matching TRBD1. The CDR3 is 13 amino acids. Trimming removed 10 bases from V and 3 bases from J; junction bases left unmatched: 8. Germline CDR1 reads LNHDA; CDR2 reads SQIVND (reference sequence).

The gene calls are TRBV5-1 and TRBJ1-2; possible D gene TRBD1, 6 bases. The CDR3 runs to 14 residues. Germline V CDR1 and CDR2: SGHRS, YFSETQ. Trimming shortened V by 3 bases and J by 6 bases, and 15 bases separated the two germline ends. CDR3 loop: CASSSYITGHGYTF. In nucleotides, the CDR3 is TGCGCCAGCAGCTCCTATATTACAGGGCATGGCTACACCTTC.

The chain uses TRBV18 and TRBJ2-5; 8 positions agree with TRBD1. V lost 4 bases and J lost 1; bases outside the gene matches: 8. CDR3 size: 16 residues. Germline-derived CDR1 and CDR2 are KGHSH and LQKENI. The CDR3 sequence is CASSLRTGTAQETQYF. CDR3 bases: TGTGCCAGCTCACTCCGGACAGGGACGGCCCAAGAGACCCAGTACTTC.

The CDR3 region is CASASMGQEAFF. CDR3 DNA sequence: TGTGCCAGCGCTTCTATGGGACAAGAAGCTTTCTTT. The V call is TRBV27, the J call TRBJ1-1; D is possibly TRBD1 (6 bases). The CDR3 contains 12 residues. CDR1 is MNHEY and CDR2 is SMNVEV in the germline V gene (reference sequence). Trimming shortened V by 8 bases and J by 8 bases, and 15 bases separated the two germline ends.

The CDR3 region has the DNA TGTGCCAGCAGAAAACTAGCGGGTGGTGGAGATACGCAGTATTTT. Its translation is CASRKLAGGGDTQYF. This chain uses TRBV6-1 with TRBJ2-3; 9 nucleotides line up with TRBD2. Germline loops: CDR1 MNHNS, CDR2 SASEGT. Trimming cost V 6 bases and J 5 bases; bases outside gene matches: 9. The CDR3 is made up of 15 amino acids.

This rearrangement joins TRBV6-1 to TRBJ2-5; 8 nucleotides match TRBD1. The germline V gene encodes CDR1 MNHNS and CDR2 SASEGT. V shed 4 bases and J 4 bases; nucleotides not matched to a gene: 5. The CDR3 runs to 14 residues. This CDR3 is CASSVSGTGETQYF. The CDR3 DNA follows: TGTGCCAGCAGTGTTTCTGGGACAGGAGAGACCCAGTACTTC.

In this sample, this clone turned up a few times. The chain carries TRBV11-2 and TRBJ1-5; 7 bases fit TRBD1. This CDR3 has 13 amino acids. Germline V gene sequence: CDR1 SGHAT, CDR2 FQNNGV. V shed 5 bases, J shed 4 bases, and the junction held 2 bases outside the gene matches. The DNA of the CDR3 is TGTGCCAGCAGCCCGGACAGGAATCAGCCCCAGCATTTT. This translates into CASSPDRNQPQHF.

V usage is TRBV6-6 and J usage is TRBJ2-1, with 8 bases fitting TRBD1. CDR1 is MNHNY, CDR2 SVGAGI, per germline (reference sequence). This CDR3 region has 16 residues. The V segment lost 0 bases and the J segment 6 bases; nucleotides outside the gene matches: 7. CDR3 sequence: CASSYSQGAESNEQFF. DNA for the CDR3: TGTGCCAGCAGTTACTCTCAGGGGGCAGAGTCCAATGAGCAGTTCTTC.

The chain recombines TRBV5-1 with TRBJ1-2, with a weak D call TRBD1 (6 bases). The CDR3 sequence is 18 residues long. Trimming pared 4 bases from V and 2 bases from J, leaving 24 bases between. CDR1 and CDR2 from the germline V gene are SGHRS and YFSETQ. DNA of the CDR3: TGCGCCAGCAGCCCATCAGACGTGGGGGCTCCAACCAACTATGGCTACACCTTC. It yields the protein CASSPSDVGAPTNYGYTF.

The J gene is TRBJ2-7, the V gene TRBV18; possibly TRBD2 for D (5 bases). This CDR3 is 14 amino acids long. Per germline, CDR1 KGHSH and CDR2 LQKENI. Trimming removed 5 bases from V and 0 bases from J, with 11 bases in between. The CDR3 DNA sequence: TGTGCCAGCTCAGCGACTGGGAGCTCCTACGAGCAGTACTTC. Protein: CASSATGSSYEQYF.

The J gene is TRBJ2-7, the V gene TRBV2; the match to TRBD2 covers 11 bases. In germline, CDR1 is SNHLY, CDR2 FYNNEI. The CDR3 sequence is 15 residues long. The V segment lost 8 bases and the J segment 7 bases; nucleotides outside the gene matches: 13. The CDR3 reads CASAHGTSGLREQYF. CDR3 coding DNA: TGTGCCAGCGCACACGGGACTAGCGGCCTTCGGGAGCAGTACTTC.

V gene TRBV7-2 combines with J gene TRBJ2-3, with D possibly matching TRBD2 (5 bases). Trimming stripped 5 bases from V and 1 base from J, with 16 bases between. This CDR3 contains 16 residues. Looked up from germline, CDR1 is SGHTA and CDR2 is FQGNSA. The CDR3 region is CASSELDLTGTDTQYF. The CDR3 region has the DNA TGTGCCAGCAGCGAGTTGGACTTAACCGGCACAGATACGCAGTATTTT.

The chain links TRBV4-1 to TRBJ2-7; D perhaps matches TRBD2 (6 bases). The CDR3 contains 15 residues. Germline V lookup: CDR1 MGHRA, CDR2 YSYEKL. The ends were cut back, 0 bases at V and 2 bases at J, with 11 bases in the middle. CDR3 region: CASSQERRGAYEQYF. The CDR3 DNA is TGCGCCAGCAGCCAAGAAAGGCGGGGAGCCTACGAGCAGTACTTC.

The chain joins TRBV28 to TRBJ2-3, with 7 positions matching TRBD2. The trim removed 1 base at V and 0 bases at J, leaving 7 bases unmatched. The CDR3 is 17 residues long. The germline V gene has CDR1 MDHEN and CDR2 SYDVKM. For the CDR3, the DNA is TGTGCCAGCAGTTTATTATCTCGGGGGGTTAGCACAGATACGCAGTATTTT. It encodes CASSLLSRGVSTDTQYF.